This TCR beta chain originates from a study of T cells in Graves' hyperthyroidism and ophthalmopathy. Overall study context: Staff took peripheral blood when the initial diagnosis was made, before any treatment began.

Germline-derived CDR1 and CDR2 are MDHEN and SYDVKM. Losses at the gene ends were 10 bases for V and 1 base for J; bases not matched to a gene: 9. The CDR3 runs to 14 residues. Notes on the study in general: Blood also showed most of the thyroid clonotypes that were expanded above 0.001.

Diagnosing involved the use of clinical symptoms, serum thyroxine and TRAb, thyroid ultrasound and orbital computed tomography. Using RNA transcripts as the source, TCR beta CDR3 regions were amplified. The primer set for the first-round RT-PCR of the TCR CDR3 was HTBI. TCRdb called the multiplex PCR reads again in MiXCR, with one record for every CDR3 protein. Seen here are 300,000 to 450,000 distinct CDR3 sequences, about a fifth observed once, and the top ten hold 40%. This clonotype was seen repeatedly, ten times or more. Antigen: not known. This TCR came from a man younger than 35 with Graves' ophthalmopathy. Material for sequencing was blood. V and J are TRBV28 and TRBJ1-1; 7 positions agree with TRBD1. The CDR3: CATTRGRGNTEAFF. The CDR3 coding sequence is TGTGCCACGACGAGGGGGCGTGGGAACACTGAAGCTTTCTTT.